Listed here are 26 T cell receptor beta chains from one sample, sequenced in a study of post-analysis software for immune sequencing data. Regarding the study as a whole: Controls showed lower frequencies than patients for roughly five TRBV segments, and TRBV5-6, TRBV5-1 and TRBV20-1 were among these.

The authors incorporated unique molecular identifiers into the TCR beta cDNA libraries. Each CDR3 protein gets one entry after TCRdb re-called the PCR reads with MiXCR. The sample records about 820,000 distinct CDR3 sequences, around 53% being singletons. No antigen is known for these receptors. The sequenced material came from blood. These receptors originate from a girl aged 5-17 years with multiple sclerosis.

As to this clonotype: A much bigger clone sits one base away, suggesting this may be a read error. The chain couples TRBV6-4 to TRBJ2-3; 9 nucleotides align to TRBD2. In germline, CDR1 is MRHNA, CDR2 SNTAGT. J gave up 1 base and V 4 bases, and 6 bases lay outside the gene matches. CDR3 length: 16 residues. DNA for the CDR3: TGTGCCAGCAGTGGCACACCTAGCGGGGGCACAGATACGCAGTATTTT. Translation: CASSGTPSGGTDTQYF.

The J gene is TRBJ2-3, the V gene TRBV5-1, with D perhaps being TRBD1 or TRBD2 (5 bases each). Trimming removed 0 bases at V and 3 bases at J, with 17 bases between. This CDR3 contains 17 residues. The germline CDR1 and CDR2 sequences are SGHRS and YFSETQ. The chain's CDR3 is CASSLAARGRGTDTQYF. CDR3 in DNA: TGCGCCAGCAGCTTGGCCGCGAGGGGAAGGGGTACAGATACGCAGTATTTT.

J is TRBJ1-1 and V is TRBV29-1; D not certain. Between the trimmed V and J ends, which lost 4 bases and 1 base, there was a span of 10 bases. The CDR3 is 13 amino acids. Germline assignment: CDR1 SQVTM and CDR2 ANQGSEA. The CDR3 DNA reads TGCAGCGTTGGGGTTCGAGCGAACACTGAAGCTTTCTTT. Protein: CSVGVRANTEAFF.

Written as DNA, the CDR3 is TGTGCCAGCAGCTGGGGACAGGGGAAAGAGACCCAGTACTTC. The encoded protein is CASSWGQGKETQYF. V and J are TRBV28 and TRBJ2-7; 10 bases agree with TRBD1. Gene TRBJ2-5 matches the end of the DNA better, so the J call may be wrong. The CDR3 is 14 residues long. Germline assignment: CDR1 MDHEN and CDR2 SYDVKM.

This chain uses TRBV6-2 or TRBV6-3 with TRBJ2-7; either TRBD1 or TRBD2 may fit D (6 bases each). Trimming removed 6 bases from V and 1 base from J, with 10 bases in between. Germline CDR1 is MNHEY and CDR2 is SVGEGT. There are 13 residues in the CDR3. CDR3 sequence: CASRGGGSYEQYF. The CDR3 DNA is TGTGCCAGCAGGGGGGGCGGTTCCTACGAGCAGTACTTC.

In its sample, this clonotype was seen many times. The CDR3 DNA sequence: TGTGCCAGCAGAAGCTCTGGGGCCAACGTCCTGACTTTC. Amino acids: CASRSSGANVLTF. This chain uses TRBV9 with TRBJ2-6; D uncertain. CDR3 length: 13 amino acids. Germline CDR1 SGDLS, CDR2 YYNGEE. Trimming pared 5 bases from V and 0 bases from J, leaving 3 bases between.

This clonotype showed up just once. The genes are TRBV5-6 and TRBJ2-7; 9 positions match TRBD1. The CDR3 is made up of 17 amino acids. The V segment lost 6 bases and the J segment 0 bases; nucleotides outside the gene matches: 13. From germline, CDR1 is SGHDT and CDR2 YYEEEE. CDR3 sequence reads: CASIPPPGQGHSYEQYF. CDR3 coding DNA: TGTGCCAGCATCCCACCCCCGGGACAGGGCCACTCCTACGAGCAGTACTTC.

This clonotype was seen a few times. An end of the junction differs from the germline gene, which may be a read error. The chain carries TRBV5-1 and TRBJ2-5; possibly TRBD1 for D (6 bases). Germline V gene lookup returns CDR1 SGHRS and CDR2 YFSETQ. CDR3 length: 13 amino acids. This chain's CDR3 is CASSLDRIETQYF. CDR3 DNA sequence: TGTGCTAGCAGCTTAGACAGGATAGAGACCCAGTACTTC.

The CDR3 DNA reads TGTGCCAGCAGGGGACAGGGGGCCCCCTTCGAGCAGTACTTC. Translated, it gives CASRGQGAPFEQYF. The chain is built from TRBV12-3 or TRBV12-4 and TRBJ2-4; 12 positions agree with TRBD1. The end of the DNA aligns better with TRBJ2-7, so the J call may be wrong. The CDR3 is made up of 14 amino acids.

This clonotype was detected only a few times. The V gene is TRBV18, the J gene TRBJ2-3; possibly TRBD1 for D (5 bases). Trimming took off 2 bases at V and 0 bases at J, with 9 bases between the two ends. The CDR3 sequence is 15 residues long. In germline, CDR1 is KGHSH, CDR2 LQKENI. CDR3: CASSPTAGSTDTQYF. CDR3 nucleotide sequence: TGTGCCAGCTCACCAACGGCAGGGAGCACAGATACGCAGTATTTT.

The chain combines TRBV20-1 with TRBJ2-1; a weak D match, TRBD2 (5 bases). Germline V lookup: CDR1 DFQATT, CDR2 SNEGSKA (reference sequence). V was cut by 3 bases and J by 5 bases, with 8 bases left in between. The CDR3 is 12 residues long. The CDR3 is CSASGGHNEQFF. CDR3 bases: TGCAGTGCTAGTGGAGGACACAATGAGCAGTTCTTC.

The rearrangement joins TRBV20-1 to TRBJ1-5; the D is unclear. The V and J ends lost 0 bases and 7 bases respectively, with 13 bases between them. CDR1 DFQATT and CDR2 SNEGSKA come from the germline V gene (reference sequence). The CDR3 length is 14 residues. CDR3 amino acids: CSAREGQPKQPQHF. The DNA of the CDR3 is TGCAGTGCTAGAGAGGGCCAGCCGAAACAGCCCCAGCATTTT.

V is TRBV2 and J is TRBJ2-5, with a possible D match to TRBD2 (5 bases). Germline CDR1 SNHLY, CDR2 FYNNEI. The CDR3 length is 16 residues. Trimming pared 6 bases from V and 0 bases from J, leaving 17 bases between. The CDR3 loop reads CASRDLAGRNQETQYF. CDR3 nucleotide sequence: TGTGCCAGCAGAGACTTGGCGGGCAGGAACCAAGAGACCCAGTACTTC. The full variable domain, rest sourced from reference TRBV2 and TRBJ2-5, is EPEVTQTPSHQVTQMGQEVILRCVPISNHLYFYWYRQILGQKVEFLVSFYNNEISEKSEIFDDQFSVERPDGSNFTLKIRSTKLEDSAMYFCASRDLAGRNQETQYFGPGTRLLVL.

This clonotype came up a few times. The chain employs TRBV12-3 or TRBV12-4 and TRBJ2-5, with a weak D call TRBD1 (5 bases). The CDR3 is 15 residues long. V lost 7 bases and J 0 bases, leaving 15 bases between the germline ends. Written as DNA, the CDR3 is TGTGCCAGCACCCTAGGGGCAGCGTACCAAGAGACCCAGTACTTC. This translates into CASTLGAAYQETQYF.

This clonotype occurred a few times. The rearrangement links TRBV10-3 to TRBJ2-7; TRBD1 might be the D (5 bases). Germline values: CDR1 ENHRY, CDR2 SYGVKD. The CDR3 runs 14 residues. Trimming stripped 3 bases from V and 0 bases from J, with 9 bases between. The CDR3 loop is CAISERQLSYEQYF. CDR3 sequence (DNA): TGTGCCATCAGTGAAAGACAGCTCTCCTACGAGCAGTACTTC.

The chain uses TRBV12-3 or TRBV12-4 and TRBJ2-1; D not resolved. The V and J ends lost 2 bases and 4 bases respectively, with 6 bases between them. The CDR3 has 13 residues. CDR3 bases: TGTGCCAGCAGTTTACAGCAGTACAATGAGCAGTTCTTC. This codes for CASSLQQYNEQFF.

The chain couples TRBV11-2 to TRBJ2-4; 11 bases line up with TRBD1. The DNA matches TRBJ2-7 better at its end, which makes the J call doubtful. This CDR3 spans 15 amino acids. Germline V CDR1 and CDR2: SGHAT, FQNNGV. The CDR3 bases are TGTGCCAGCAGCTTAACGGACAGGGGGCCCTACGAGCAGTACTTC. Its protein is CASSLTDRGPYEQYF.

This chain connects TRBV18 to TRBJ1-1; D is unclear. CDR3 size: 19 residues. Trimming left V 0 bases short and J 3 bases short, with 23 bases between. Germline V gives CDR1 KGHSH, CDR2 LQKENI. Here the CDR3 DNA reads TGTGCCAGCTCACCACCCATATCTCCAAAACACGGAGCGTACACTGAAGCTTTCTTT. Translated: CASSPPISPKHGAYTEAFF.

V and J are TRBV20-1 and TRBJ2-1; D is perhaps TRBD2 (7 bases). V shed 6 bases and J shed 4 bases, with 16 bases lying between them. Germline assignment: CDR1 DFQATT and CDR2 SNEGSKA (reference sequence). The CDR3 is made up of 14 amino acids. This chain's CDR3 is CSARGGQFYNEQFF. Written as DNA, the CDR3 is TGCAGTGCAAGGGGGGGCCAATTTTACAATGAGCAGTTCTTC.

This clonotype was counted a single time. For the CDR3, the DNA is TGTGCCAGCAGTGAAGGGCGCCATGGCACCAATGAGCAGTTCTTC. Protein: CASSEGRHGTNEQFF. This rearrangement joins TRBV2 to TRBJ2-1, with no clear D. V was pared by 1 base and J by 6 bases, with 13 bases between. Germline-derived CDR1 and CDR2 are SNHLY and FYNNEI. This CDR3 region has 15 residues.

The chain carries TRBV6-6 and TRBJ2-2, with 9 bases fitting TRBD1. Germline V lookup: CDR1 MNHNY, CDR2 SVGAGI (reference sequence). The CDR3 runs 15 residues. The trim removed 7 bases at V and 5 bases at J, leaving 8 bases unmatched. In DNA form, the CDR3 reads TGTGCCAGCACCAAAACAGGGGGCAAGACCGGGGAGCTGTTTTTT. As protein: CASTKTGGKTGELFF.

The J gene is TRBJ2-5, the V gene TRBV2, with D unclear. The V end lost 7 bases, the J end lost 0 bases, and 6 bases lay between the germline ends. Germline CDR1 SNHLY, CDR2 FYNNEI. The CDR3 consists of 12 residues. The CDR3 loop reads CASTKYQETQYF. In DNA, the CDR3 is TGTGCCAGCACTAAGTACCAAGAGACCCAGTACTTC.

The chain is built from TRBV20-1 and TRBJ2-1, with no clear D. Near its end, the DNA agrees better with TRBJ2-7, so the J call may be wrong. CDR1 and CDR2 (germline): DFQATT, SNEGSKA (reference sequence). CDR3 length equals 18 residues. The CDR3 protein is CSARGVVRPGFRSDEQYF. In nucleotides, the CDR3 is TGCAGTGCTAGAGGGGTCGTAAGGCCCGGGTTCAGGAGCGACGAGCAGTACTTC.

The V gene is TRBV5-1, the J gene TRBJ2-7; no reliable D call. The CDR3 loop spans 14 amino acids. CDR1 is SGHRS and CDR2 is YFSETQ in the germline V gene. V dropped 5 bases and J dropped 3 bases, with 15 bases sitting between them. The CDR3 coding sequence is TGCGCCAGCAGTCTCGGGCCTGAGTTCTACGAGCAGTACTTC. This codes for CASSLGPEFYEQYF.

The chain combines TRBV5-1 with TRBJ2-5; the D is unclear. Germline-derived CDR1 and CDR2 are SGHRS and YFSETQ. Trimming left V 2 bases short and J 7 bases short, with 15 bases between. The CDR3 totals 14 residues. CDR3 in amino acids: CASSFAAADGTQYF. CDR3 nucleotide sequence: TGCGCCAGCAGCTTTGCCGCCGCGGATGGGACCCAGTACTTC.

This clonotype was found a few times. The chain is built from TRBV20-1 and TRBJ2-5; a possible D gene is TRBD1 (5 bases). Looked up from germline, CDR1 is DFQATT and CDR2 is SNEGSKA (reference sequence). Trimming took off 6 bases at V and 7 bases at J, with 18 bases between the two ends. The CDR3 is 13 amino acids. CDR3 loop: CSAPRGVGRTQYF. In DNA, the CDR3 is TGCAGTGCCCCGAGAGGCGTGGGGCGGACCCAGTACTTC.